The clone carrying this T cell receptor (beta chain) has at least ten counts. Library preparation (for TCRbeta) was performed with unique molecular identifiers. TCRdb fed the PCR reads into MiXCR, producing one record per CDR3 protein. The data show 200,000 to 300,000 distinct CDR3 sequences, around 12% seen once. This entry is derived from a study of T-cell reconstitution after alpha-beta-depleted transplantation in children. The source material was PBMCs from the stem cell graft donor, sampled from the stem cell graft. The receptor was isolated from a human donor who donated a stem cell graft to a child with acute lymphoblastic leukemia.

The chain's CDR3 is CASSRGINFSYEQYF. In DNA, the CDR3 is TGTGCCAGCAGCCGAGGCATAAATTTCTCCTACGAGCAGTACTTC. V gene TRBV7-2 combines with J gene TRBJ2-7; D remains ambiguous. The CDR3 has 15 residues. Trimming left V 5 bases short and J 0 bases short, with 14 bases between. Germline assignment: CDR1 SGHTA and CDR2 FQGNSA. Using reference TRBV7-2 and TRBJ2-7 for the parts outside the CDR3, the full variable domain is GAGVSQSPSNKVTEKGKDVELRCDPISGHTALYWYRQSLGQGLEFLIYFQGNSAPDKSGLPSDRFSAERTGGSVSTLTIQRTQQEDSAVYLCASSRGINFSYEQYFGPGTRLTVT.